These 23 T cell receptor beta chains were all obtained from the same sample, sequenced in a study of CD8+ T cells in alopecia areata. Treatment described: oral pan-JAK inhibitor, 5-10 mg twice daily. RNA was isolated and reverse transcribed to cDNA, the sequencing template. Here immunoSEQ multiplex PCR was the method, and the copy in TCRdb shows in-frame clones only, minus some. This table holds 180,000 or so clones, 51% found once. The sequences come from CD8+ T cells sorted from blood, collected at week 52, from a patient treated with tofacitinib. The receptors derive from a human donor with alopecia areata.

The chain carries TRBV7-9 and TRBJ2-7; 7 bases agree with TRBD1. Germline loops: CDR1 SEHNR, CDR2 FQNEAQ (reference sequence). The V and J ends lost 8 bases and 6 bases, in that order; junction bases with no gene match: 10. CDR3 length equals 13 residues. The CDR3 spells CASRTGQLGEQYF. The CDR3 DNA follows: TGTGCCAGCCGAACGGGACAGCTCGGCGAGCAGTACTTC.

The chain recombines TRBV30 with TRBJ2-7, with 7 bases aligning to TRBD2. CDR3 length equals 13 residues. In germline, CDR1 is GTSNPN, CDR2 SVGIG (reference sequence). Trimming removed 3 bases from V and 3 bases from J; junction bases left unmatched: 5. The CDR3 sequence is CAWRRREGYEQYF. DNA for the CDR3: TGTGCCTGGAGGCGCAGGGAGGGCTACGAGCAGTACTTC.

The chain carries TRBV30 and TRBJ2-2, with D possibly TRBD1 on 6 matching bases. V lost 7 bases and J 2 bases, leaving 11 bases between the germline ends. This CDR3 has 13 residues. CDR1 and CDR2 from the germline V gene are GTSNPN and SVGIG (reference sequence). In nucleotides, the CDR3 is TGTGCCTTGAGACAGGTTAACACCGGGGAGCTGTTTTTT. Residues: CALRQVNTGELFF. Full variable domain (missing parts from reference TRBV30 and TRBJ2-2): SQTIHQWPATLVQPVGSPLSLECTVEGTSNPNLYWYRQAAGRGLQLLFYSVGIGQISSEVPQNLSASRPQDRQFILSSKKLLLSDSGFYLCALRQVNTGELFFGEGSRLTVL.

This chain uses TRBV10-1 with TRBJ2-3; D call uncertain. The CDR3 runs to 12 residues. Trimming removed 8 bases at V and 4 bases at J, with 10 bases between. Germline V gene lookup returns CDR1 WNHNN and CDR2 SYGVQD (reference sequence). The CDR3 coding sequence is TGCGCCAGCGCCCAACATGCAGATACGCAGTATTTT. Its protein product is CASAQHADTQYF.

This clone was seen more than once but under ten times. The rearrangement joins TRBV29-1 to TRBJ2-7; no firm D call. Germline-derived CDR1 and CDR2 are SQVTM and ANQGSEA. Trimming left V 8 bases short and J 1 base short, with 12 bases between. There are 12 residues in the CDR3. DNA for the CDR3: TGCAGCCCGGACGGGTGGTCCTACGAGCAGTACTTC. Amino acid sequence: CSPDGWSYEQYF.

A word on this clone: The identical CDR3 is also encoded by other nucleotide sequences in the sample. This chain connects TRBV18 to TRBJ1-1; TRBD1 matches 7 bases. Germline CDR1 reads KGHSH; CDR2 reads LQKENI. This CDR3 contains 14 residues. Trimming took 4 bases from V and 2 from J; bases not matched to a gene: 4. The CDR3 sequence: CASSLRGRNTEAFF. CDR3 DNA sequence: TGTGCCAGCTCACTCAGGGGGAGAAACACTGAAGCTTTCTTT.

The chain uses TRBV7-2 and TRBJ2-3; 8 bases map to TRBD2. The CDR3 loop spans 15 amino acids. CDR1 and CDR2 from the germline V gene are SGHTA and FQGNSA. With 2 bases clipped from V and 5 bases from J, the junction kept 6 bases outside the gene matches. CDR3 sequence (DNA): TGTGCCAGCAGCTTACCAGCGGGGGTGGGAGATACGCAGTATTTT. Translated: CASSLPAGVGDTQYF. The variable domain in full, completed from reference TRBV7-2 and TRBJ2-3, reads GAGVSQSPSNKVTEKGKDVELRCDPISGHTALYWYRQSLGQGLEFLIYFQGNSAPDKSGLPSDRFSAERTGGSVSTLTIQRTQQEDSAVYLCASSLPAGVGDTQYFGPGTRLTVL.

The genes are TRBV2 and TRBJ2-6, with D perhaps TRBD1 (6 bases). Trimming shortened V by 6 bases and J by 0 bases, and 9 bases separated the two germline ends. Germline V CDR1 and CDR2: SNHLY, FYNNEI. CDR3 length equals 15 residues. Here the CDR3 DNA reads TGTGCCAGCAGCTACAGGGCCTCTGGGGCCAACGTCCTGACTTTC. It translates to CASSYRASGANVLTF.

V gene TRBV7-9 combines with J gene TRBJ2-1, with TRBD2 identical over 9 bases. V lost 6 bases, J lost 4 bases, and 4 bases stayed unmatched. Germline CDR1 reads SEHNR; CDR2 reads FQNEAQ (reference sequence). There are 14 residues in the CDR3. DNA of the CDR3: TGTGCCAGCAGTAGCGGGGGCGATTACAATGAGCAGTTCTTC. Amino acids: CASSSGGDYNEQFF.

The chain joins TRBV27 to TRBJ2-7; D may be TRBD1 (7 bases). CDR1 and CDR2 from the germline V gene are MNHEY and SMNVEV (reference sequence). Trimming stripped 5 bases from V and 0 bases from J, with 17 bases between. The CDR3 is 16 residues long. The CDR3 protein is CASSPRGQFHSYEQYF. CDR3 bases: TGTGCCAGCAGTCCGCGGGGACAGTTCCACTCCTACGAGCAGTACTTC.

This clone was found a few times. V is TRBV4-2 and J is TRBJ2-5; 11 nucleotides line up with TRBD2. Germline CDR1 and CDR2: LGHNA and YNFKEQ. The CDR3 contains 17 residues. The V and J ends lost 4 bases and 2 bases, in that order; junction bases with no gene match: 9. CDR3 sequence (DNA): TGTGCCAGCAGCCGACTAGCGGGGCGGGGGAAGCAAGAGACCCAGTACTTC. Translating it yields CASSRLAGRGKQETQYF.

The chain couples TRBV19 to TRBJ1-1, with a tentative D call TRBD1 (5 bases). Germline-derived CDR1 and CDR2 are LNHDA and SQIVND (reference sequence). The CDR3 runs 13 residues. V lost 3 bases, J lost 4 bases, and 9 bases lay in between. This CDR3 is CASSMDRGTEAFF. In DNA form, the CDR3 reads TGTGCCAGTAGTATGGATAGGGGCACTGAAGCTTTCTTT.

This clone was observed a handful of times. This chain uses TRBV23-1 with TRBJ2-2, with TRBD1 matching over 9 bases. TRBV23-1 is identified as an open reading frame with a role that is uncertain. V shed 7 bases, J shed 2 bases, and the junction held 8 bases outside the gene matches. The CDR3 totals 16 residues. CDR3 sequence: CASNGVTGGNTGELFF. Here the CDR3 DNA reads TGCGCCAGCAACGGCGTGACAGGGGGAAACACCGGGGAGCTGTTTTTT.

The V call is TRBV23-1, the J call TRBJ1-6; no firm D call. TRBV23-1 is labeled an ORF, and its function is uncertain. The CDR3 consists of 15 residues. The V end lost 2 bases, the J end lost 11 bases, and 16 bases lay between the germline ends. CDR3: CASSQGVAKKPPLHF. CDR3 in DNA: TGCGCCAGCAGTCAAGGGGTCGCCAAAAAACCACCCCTCCACTTT.

This chain joins TRBV2 and TRBJ2-1, with D possibly being TRBD1 or TRBD2 (7 bases each). This CDR3 has 12 residues. CDR1 and CDR2 (germline): SNHLY, FYNNEI. V lost 8 bases to trimming and J lost 9 bases, with 14 bases between them. The CDR3 DNA sequence: TGTGCCAGCGGGGGAGGGGGCCCTGAGCAGTTCTTC. It is translated as CASGGGGPEQFF.

Worth noting for this clone: Mismatch with germline at one junction end may stem from a read error. The rearrangement uses TRBV13 and TRBJ2-5, with 9 bases that match TRBD2. CDR1 is PRHDT, CDR2 FYEKMQ, per germline (reference sequence). This CDR3 is built from 13 residues. DNA for the CDR3: TGTGCCAGCACCTTAGCGGGGGCGGGGACCCAGTACTTC. Translated, it gives CASTLAGAGTQYF.

V and J are TRBV25-1 and TRBJ1-2; 8 bases agree with TRBD1. In germline, CDR1 is MGHDK, CDR2 SYGVNS. There are 16 residues in the CDR3. The V gene end was trimmed by 5 bases and the J gene end by 4 bases; junction bases not matched to a gene: 12. The CDR3 protein is CASSPLAGGRSYGYTF. In DNA form, the CDR3 reads TGTGCCAGCAGTCCCCTCGCAGGGGGCAGAAGCTATGGCTACACCTTC.

The genes are TRBV18 and TRBJ2-2, with D possibly being TRBD1 or TRBD2 (5 bases each). The germline V gene encodes CDR1 KGHSH and CDR2 LQKENI. This CDR3 region has 16 residues. V lost 0 bases to trimming and J lost 1 base, with 9 bases between them. The CDR3 reads CASSPPWGMNTGELFF. CDR3 DNA sequence: TGTGCCAGCTCACCACCGTGGGGGATGAACACCGGGGAGCTGTTTTTT.

The chain is built from TRBV15 and TRBJ2-5; weak D call: TRBD2 (6 bases). Germline V gives CDR1 LNHNV, CDR2 YYDKDF (reference sequence). The CDR3 loop spans 15 amino acids. V was cut by 1 base and J by 7 bases, with 16 bases left in between. CDR3 coding DNA: TGTGCCACCAGCAGAGGACTTGGAGGGGAAGGGACCCAGTACTTC. Protein sequence: CATSRGLGGEGTQYF. Supplemented by reference TRBV15 and TRBJ2-5, the full variable domain reads DAMVIQNPRYQVTQFGKPVTLSCSQTLNHNVMYWYQQKSSQAPKLLFHYYDKDFNNEADTPDNFQSRRPNTSFCFLDIRSPGLGDTAMYLCATSRGLGGEGTQYFGPGTRLLVL.

The chain has TRBV30 and TRBJ1-6, with D perhaps matching TRBD1 (6 bases). This CDR3 has 12 amino acids. V was cut by 4 bases and J by 5 bases, with 6 bases left in between. Germline V gene data show CDR1 as GTSNPN and CDR2 as SVGIG (reference sequence). CDR3 protein: CAWTGDNSPLHF. CDR3 bases: TGTGCCTGGACAGGGGATAATTCACCCCTCCACTTT.

This chain connects TRBV2 to TRBJ2-1, with D hard to call. CDR1 is SNHLY and CDR2 is FYNNEI in the germline V gene. The CDR3 covers 14 residues. V shed 3 bases and J shed 0 bases, with 6 bases lying between them. The DNA of the CDR3 is TGTGCCAGCAGTGAGGTGAGCTCCTACAATGAGCAGTTCTTC. It translates to CASSEVSSYNEQFF. Full variable domain (outside the CDR3, taken from reference TRBV2 and TRBJ2-1): EPEVTQTPSHQVTQMGQEVILRCVPISNHLYFYWYRQILGQKVEFLVSFYNNEISEKSEIFDDQFSVERPDGSNFTLKIRSTKLEDSAMYFCASSEVSSYNEQFFGPGTRLTVL.

This chain links TRBV29-1 with TRBJ2-3, with 9 bases that match TRBD2. This CDR3 is built from 15 residues. Germline CDR1 is SQVTM and CDR2 is ANQGSEA. The V segment lost 3 bases and the J segment 2 bases; nucleotides outside the gene matches: 6. The DNA for the CDR3 is TGCAGCGTTGACGGACTAGCGAGGAACACAGATACGCAGTATTTT. Encoded protein: CSVDGLARNTDTQYF.

This sequence joins TRBV4-2 and TRBJ2-7; a possible D gene is TRBD1 (5 bases). The ends were cut back, 4 bases at V and 4 bases at J, with 11 bases in the middle. Germline V gives CDR1 LGHNA, CDR2 YNFKEQ. The CDR3 is 13 amino acids. The CDR3 sequence: CASSPGQRYEQYF. The CDR3, as DNA: TGTGCCAGCAGCCCCGGACAACGGTACGAGCAGTACTTC.